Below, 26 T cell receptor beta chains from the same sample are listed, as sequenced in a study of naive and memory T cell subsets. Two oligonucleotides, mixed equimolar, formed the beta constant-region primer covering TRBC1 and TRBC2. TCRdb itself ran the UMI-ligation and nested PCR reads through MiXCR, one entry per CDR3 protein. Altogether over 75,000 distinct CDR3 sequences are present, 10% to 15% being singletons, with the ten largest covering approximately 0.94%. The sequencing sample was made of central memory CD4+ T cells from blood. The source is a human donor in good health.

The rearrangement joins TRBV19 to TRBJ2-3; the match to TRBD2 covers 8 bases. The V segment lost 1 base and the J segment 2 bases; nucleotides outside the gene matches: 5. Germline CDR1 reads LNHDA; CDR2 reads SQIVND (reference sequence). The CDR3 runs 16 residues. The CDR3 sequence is CASSIGPAGVTDTQYF. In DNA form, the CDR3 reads TGTGCCAGTAGTATAGGGCCAGCGGGAGTCACAGATACGCAGTATTTT. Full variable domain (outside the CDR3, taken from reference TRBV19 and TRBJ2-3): DGGITQSPKYLFRKEGQNVTLSCEQNLNHDAMYWYRQDPGQGLRLIYYSQIVNDFQKGDIAEGYSVSREKKESFPLTVTSAQKNPTAFYLCASSIGPAGVTDTQYFGPGTRLTVL.

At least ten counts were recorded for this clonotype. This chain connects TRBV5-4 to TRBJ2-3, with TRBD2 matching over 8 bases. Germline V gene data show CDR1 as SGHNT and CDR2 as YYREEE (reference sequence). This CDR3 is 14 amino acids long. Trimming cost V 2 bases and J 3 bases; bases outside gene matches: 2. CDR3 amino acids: CASSLRGGTDTQYF. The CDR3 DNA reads TGTGCCAGCAGCTTACGCGGGGGGACAGATACGCAGTATTTT.

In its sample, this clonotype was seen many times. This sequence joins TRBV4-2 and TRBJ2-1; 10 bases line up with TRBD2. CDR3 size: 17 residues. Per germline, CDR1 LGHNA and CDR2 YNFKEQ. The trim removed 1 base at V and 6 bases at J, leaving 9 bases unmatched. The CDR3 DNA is TGTGCCAGCAGCCAAGTTTCTAGCGGGAGTCTGGTCAATGAGCAGTTCTTC. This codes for CASSQVSSGSLVNEQFF.

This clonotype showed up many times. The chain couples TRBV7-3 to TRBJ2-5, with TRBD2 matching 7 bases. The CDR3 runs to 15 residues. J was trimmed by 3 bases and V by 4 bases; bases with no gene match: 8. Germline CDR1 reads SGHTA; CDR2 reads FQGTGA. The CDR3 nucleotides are TGTGCCAGCAGCTGGACCGGGACTAATAAAGAGACCCAGTACTTC. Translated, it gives CASSWTGTNKETQYF.

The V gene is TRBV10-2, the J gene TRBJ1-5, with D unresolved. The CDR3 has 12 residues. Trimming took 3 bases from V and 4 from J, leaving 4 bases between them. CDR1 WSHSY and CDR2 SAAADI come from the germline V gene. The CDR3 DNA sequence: TGCGCCAGCAGTGACATGAATCAGCCCCAGCATTTT. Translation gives CASSDMNQPQHF.

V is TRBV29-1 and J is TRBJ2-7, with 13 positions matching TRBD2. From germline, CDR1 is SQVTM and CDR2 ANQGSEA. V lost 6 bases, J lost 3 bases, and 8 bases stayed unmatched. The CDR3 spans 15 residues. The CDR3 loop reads CSVTGLAGPNYEQYF. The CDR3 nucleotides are TGCAGCGTGACGGGACTAGCGGGACCGAACTACGAGCAGTACTTC.

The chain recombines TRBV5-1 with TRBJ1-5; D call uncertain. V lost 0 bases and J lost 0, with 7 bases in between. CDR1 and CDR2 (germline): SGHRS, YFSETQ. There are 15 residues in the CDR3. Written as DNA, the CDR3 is TGCGCCAGCAGCTTGGGTGCCAATAGCAATCAGCCCCAGCATTTT. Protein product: CASSLGANSNQPQHF. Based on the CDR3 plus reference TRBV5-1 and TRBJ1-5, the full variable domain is KAGVTQTPRYLIKTRGQQVTLSCSPISGHRSVSWYQQTPGQGLQFLFEYFSETQRNKGNFPGRFSGRQFSNSRSEMNVSTLELGDSALYLCASSLGANSNQPQHFGDGTRLSIL.

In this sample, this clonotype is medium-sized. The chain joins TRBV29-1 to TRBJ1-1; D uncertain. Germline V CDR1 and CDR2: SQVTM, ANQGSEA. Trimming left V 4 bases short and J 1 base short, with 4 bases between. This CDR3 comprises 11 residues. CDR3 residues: CSVVGNTEAFF. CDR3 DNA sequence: TGCAGCGTTGTGGGGAACACTGAAGCTTTCTTT.

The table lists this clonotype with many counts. CDR3 sequence reads: CASSTRETQYF. In DNA form, the CDR3 reads TGTGCCAGCTCGACCCGAGAGACCCAGTACTTC. This chain joins TRBV6-5 and TRBJ2-5; D remains unclear. Germline CDR1 MNHEY, CDR2 SVGAGI. Trimming stripped 8 bases from V and 4 bases from J, with 8 bases between. The CDR3 extends over 11 amino acids.

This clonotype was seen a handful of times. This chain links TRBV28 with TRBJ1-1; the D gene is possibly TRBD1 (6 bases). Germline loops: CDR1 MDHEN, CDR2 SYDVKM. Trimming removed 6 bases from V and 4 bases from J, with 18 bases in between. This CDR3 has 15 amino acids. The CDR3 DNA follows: TGTGCCAGCAGGATACAGGGAAGAGGGGCCACTGAAGCTTTCTTT. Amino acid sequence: CASRIQGRGATEAFF.

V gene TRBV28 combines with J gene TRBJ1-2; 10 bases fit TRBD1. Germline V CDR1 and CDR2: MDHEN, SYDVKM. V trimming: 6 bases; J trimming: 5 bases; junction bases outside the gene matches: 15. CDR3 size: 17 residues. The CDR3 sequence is CASSSIQEGTGAYGYTF. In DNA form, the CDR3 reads TGTGCCAGCAGCTCAATTCAGGAAGGGACAGGGGCATATGGCTACACCTTC.

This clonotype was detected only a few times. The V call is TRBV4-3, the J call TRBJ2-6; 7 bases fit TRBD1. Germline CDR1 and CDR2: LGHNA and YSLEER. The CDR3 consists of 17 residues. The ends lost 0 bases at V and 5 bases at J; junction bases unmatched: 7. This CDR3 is CASSQEIRGNWANVLTF. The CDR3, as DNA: TGCGCCAGCAGCCAAGAGATCAGGGGGAATTGGGCCAACGTCCTGACTTTC.

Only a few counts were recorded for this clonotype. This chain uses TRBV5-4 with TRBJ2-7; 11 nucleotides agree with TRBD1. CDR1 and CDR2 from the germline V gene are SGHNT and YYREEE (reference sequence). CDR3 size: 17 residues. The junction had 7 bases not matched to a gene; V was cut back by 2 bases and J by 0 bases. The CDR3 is CASSFGTGGLYSYEQYF. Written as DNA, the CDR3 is TGTGCCAGCAGCTTTGGGACAGGGGGGTTGTACTCCTACGAGCAGTACTTC.

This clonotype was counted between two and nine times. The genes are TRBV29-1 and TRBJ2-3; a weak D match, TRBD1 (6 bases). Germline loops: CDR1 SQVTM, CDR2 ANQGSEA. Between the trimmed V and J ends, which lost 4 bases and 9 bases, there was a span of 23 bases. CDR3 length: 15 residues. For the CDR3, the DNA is TGCAGCGTTGTCAGGGACAACCTGGCCAGAGGCACGCAGTATTTT. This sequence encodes CSVVRDNLARGTQYF.

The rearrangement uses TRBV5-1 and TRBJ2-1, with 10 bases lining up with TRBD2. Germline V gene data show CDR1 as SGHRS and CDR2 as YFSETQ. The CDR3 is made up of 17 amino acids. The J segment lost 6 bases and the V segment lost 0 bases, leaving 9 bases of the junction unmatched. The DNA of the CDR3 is TGCGCCAGCAGCTTGGGTCTAGCGGGAGCACTTACCAATGAGCAGTTCTTC. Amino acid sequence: CASSLGLAGALTNEQFF. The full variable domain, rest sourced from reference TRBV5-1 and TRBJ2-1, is KAGVTQTPRYLIKTRGQQVTLSCSPISGHRSVSWYQQTPGQGLQFLFEYFSETQRNKGNFPGRFSGRQFSNSRSEMNVSTLELGDSALYLCASSLGLAGALTNEQFFGPGTRLTVL.

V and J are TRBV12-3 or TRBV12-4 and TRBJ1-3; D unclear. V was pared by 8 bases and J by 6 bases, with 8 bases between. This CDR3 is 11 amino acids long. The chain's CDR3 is CASSVENTIYF. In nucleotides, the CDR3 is TGTGCCAGCTCCGTCGAAAACACCATATATTTT.

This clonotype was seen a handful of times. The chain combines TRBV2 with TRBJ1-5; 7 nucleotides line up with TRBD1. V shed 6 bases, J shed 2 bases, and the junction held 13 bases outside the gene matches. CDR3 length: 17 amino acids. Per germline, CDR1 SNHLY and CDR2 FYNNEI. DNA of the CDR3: TGTGCCAGCAGATATACAGGGGCGGGGAGGGGCAATCAGCCCCAGCATTTT. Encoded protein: CASRYTGAGRGNQPQHF.

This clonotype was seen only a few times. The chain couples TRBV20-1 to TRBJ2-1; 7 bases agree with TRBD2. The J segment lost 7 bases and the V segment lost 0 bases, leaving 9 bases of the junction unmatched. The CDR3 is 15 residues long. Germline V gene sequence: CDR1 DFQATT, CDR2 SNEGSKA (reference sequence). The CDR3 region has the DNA TGCAGTGCTAGAGATATTGGGGGGAGGGGAAATGAGCAGTTCTTC. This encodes CSARDIGGRGNEQFF.

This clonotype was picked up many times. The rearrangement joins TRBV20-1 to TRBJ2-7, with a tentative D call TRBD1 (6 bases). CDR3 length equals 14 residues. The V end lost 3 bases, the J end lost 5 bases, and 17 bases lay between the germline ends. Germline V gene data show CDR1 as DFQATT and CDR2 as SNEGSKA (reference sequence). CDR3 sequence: CSARIHRDTNEQYF. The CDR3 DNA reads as TGCAGTGCTAGGATACACCGGGACACTAACGAGCAGTACTTC.

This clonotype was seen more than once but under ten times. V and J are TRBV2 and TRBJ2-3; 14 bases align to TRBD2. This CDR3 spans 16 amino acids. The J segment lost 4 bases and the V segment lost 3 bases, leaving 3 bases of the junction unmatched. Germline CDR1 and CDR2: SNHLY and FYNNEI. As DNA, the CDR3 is TGTGCCAGCAGTGAGACTAGCGGGAGGGCCTCAGATACGCAGTATTTT. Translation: CASSETSGRASDTQYF.

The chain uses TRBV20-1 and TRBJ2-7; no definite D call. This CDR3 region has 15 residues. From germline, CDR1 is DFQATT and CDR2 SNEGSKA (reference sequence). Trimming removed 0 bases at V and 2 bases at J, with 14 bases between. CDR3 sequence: CSARDYRSRAYEQYF. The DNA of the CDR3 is TGCAGTGCTAGAGATTATAGGTCACGAGCCTACGAGCAGTACTTC.

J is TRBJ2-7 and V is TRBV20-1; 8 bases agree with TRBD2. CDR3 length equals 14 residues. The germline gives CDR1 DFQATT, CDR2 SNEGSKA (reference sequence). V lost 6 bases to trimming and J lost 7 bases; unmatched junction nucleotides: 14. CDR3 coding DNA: TGCAGTGCCCCTCCCCGGGAGGGCCCGGGGGAGCAGTACTTC. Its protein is CSAPPREGPGEQYF.

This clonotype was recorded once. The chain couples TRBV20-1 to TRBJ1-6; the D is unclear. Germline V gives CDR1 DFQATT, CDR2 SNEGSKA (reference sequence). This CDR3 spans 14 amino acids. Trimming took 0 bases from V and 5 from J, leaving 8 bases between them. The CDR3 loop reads CSARDGLNNSPLHF. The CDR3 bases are TGCAGTGCTAGAGACGGACTCAATAATTCACCCCTCCACTTT.

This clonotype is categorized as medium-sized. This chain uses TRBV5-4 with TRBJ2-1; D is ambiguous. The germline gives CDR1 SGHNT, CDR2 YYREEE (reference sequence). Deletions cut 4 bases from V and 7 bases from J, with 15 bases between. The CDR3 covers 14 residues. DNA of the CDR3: TGTGCCAGCAGCCCAGAATTCGGACGAAATGAGCAGTTCTTC. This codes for CASSPEFGRNEQFF.

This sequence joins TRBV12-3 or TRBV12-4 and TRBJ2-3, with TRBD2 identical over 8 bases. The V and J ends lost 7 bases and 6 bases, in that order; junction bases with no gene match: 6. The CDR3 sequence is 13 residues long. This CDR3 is CASIISGTDTQYF. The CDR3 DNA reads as TGTGCCAGCATTATTAGCGGGACGGATACGCAGTATTTT.

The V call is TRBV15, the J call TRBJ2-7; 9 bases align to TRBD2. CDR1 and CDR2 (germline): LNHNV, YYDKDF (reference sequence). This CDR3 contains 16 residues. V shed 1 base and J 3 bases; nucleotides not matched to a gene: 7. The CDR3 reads CATSRVGSGSFYEQYF. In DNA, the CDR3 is TGTGCCACCAGCAGAGTCGGTAGCGGGAGCTTCTACGAGCAGTACTTC. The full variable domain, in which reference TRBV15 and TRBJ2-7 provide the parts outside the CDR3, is DAMVIQNPRYQVTQFGKPVTLSCSQTLNHNVMYWYQQKSSQAPKLLFHYYDKDFNNEADTPDNFQSRRPNTSFCFLDIRSPGLGDTAMYLCATSRVGSGSFYEQYFGPGTRLTVT.